A single sample is the source of the 25 T cell receptor beta chains below, sequenced in a study of T cells in localized non-small cell lung cancer. Assay used: immunoSEQ multiplex PCR; TCRdb lists only in-frame clones, some missing. The sample includes over 70,000 clones, approximately 90% of them seen just once. Material: PBMCs, obtained before any cancer treatment. All receptors come from a woman aged 40 to 75 with stage II squamous cell lung carcinoma.

V and J are TRBV7-6 and TRBJ2-7; D unresolved. The CDR3 has 13 residues. The V and J ends lost 6 bases and 2 bases respectively, with 11 bases between them. Germline values: CDR1 SGHVS, CDR2 FNYEAQ. The CDR3 bases are TGTGCCAGCAGTCTTGACCTTACCTACGAGCAGTACTTC. Its protein is CASSLDLTYEQYF.

This chain uses TRBV5-1 with TRBJ1-1, with TRBD1 matching 9 bases. This CDR3 is 14 amino acids long. Per the germline V gene, CDR1 is SGHRS and CDR2 is YFSETQ. V was clipped by 4 bases and J by 9 bases; unmatched bases: 10. The CDR3 region is CASSRDRGSYQAFF. The CDR3, as DNA: TGCGCCAGCAGCCGCGACAGGGGGTCATATCAAGCTTTCTTT.

The rearrangement links TRBV27 to TRBJ1-2; 7 bases are a match to TRBD1. CDR1 is MNHEY and CDR2 is SMNVEV in the germline V gene (reference sequence). V gave up 5 bases and J gave up 7 bases; unmatched junction bases: 4. The CDR3 consists of 12 residues. The chain's CDR3 is CASSMRGLGYTF. In DNA, the CDR3 is TGTGCCAGCAGTATGAGGGGGCTTGGCTACACCTTC.

This chain connects TRBV6-6 to TRBJ1-3, with D perhaps matching TRBD1 (6 bases). This CDR3 contains 15 residues. V was trimmed by 0 bases and J by 3 bases, leaving 9 bases between them. CDR1 is MNHNY and CDR2 is SVGAGI in the germline V gene (reference sequence). CDR3 sequence reads: CASSYSGGRGNTIYF. CDR3 in DNA: TGTGCCAGCAGTTACTCTGGGGGGCGTGGAAACACCATATATTTT.

The CDR3 spells CASSHSAHRGEQFF. CDR3 coding DNA: TGCGCCAGCAGCCATTCTGCCCATCGGGGAGAGCAGTTCTTC. The genes are TRBV4-1 and TRBJ2-1; weak D call: TRBD2 (5 bases). V dropped 3 bases and J dropped 10 bases, with 16 bases sitting between them. Germline V gene data show CDR1 as MGHRA and CDR2 as YSYEKL. The CDR3 totals 14 residues.

Only one count was recorded for this clone. V and J are TRBV6-6 and TRBJ1-2; D call uncertain. The CDR3 has 14 amino acids. The V end lost 2 bases, the J end lost 0 bases, and 7 bases lay between the germline ends. Germline CDR1 is MNHNY and CDR2 is SVGAGI (reference sequence). The CDR3 region has the DNA TGTGCCAGCAGTTACGCAGGCTCTAACTATGGCTACACCTTC. Amino acids: CASSYAGSNYGYTF.

The genes are TRBV2 and TRBJ1-2; D gene uncertain. CDR1 and CDR2 (germline): SNHLY, FYNNEI. V lost 0 bases and J lost 8, with 10 bases in between. The CDR3 totals 13 residues. CDR3 loop: CASSEARAGGYTF. DNA for the CDR3: TGTGCCAGCAGTGAAGCGCGGGCGGGAGGCTACACCTTC.

The chain carries TRBV27 and TRBJ1-1; weak D call: TRBD1 (6 bases). The CDR3 spans 14 residues. Germline V lookup: CDR1 MNHEY, CDR2 SMNVEV (reference sequence). The V end was cut by 5 bases, the J end by 4 bases, with 14 bases between. The CDR3 DNA is TGTGCCAGCAGTCCCGGGGGGCGGAGCACTGAAGCTTTCTTT. The encoded protein is CASSPGGRSTEAFF.

CDR3 residues: CASSLGMIETQYF. CDR3 nucleotide sequence: TGTGCCAGCAGCCTCGGAATGATAGAGACCCAGTACTTC. The rearrangement uses TRBV27 and TRBJ2-5; D unclear. CDR3 length: 13 residues. Germline V gives CDR1 MNHEY, CDR2 SMNVEV (reference sequence). V lost 6 bases and J 4 bases, leaving 12 bases between the germline ends.

V is TRBV9 and J is TRBJ1-1; D is perhaps TRBD1 (5 bases). V was cut by 0 bases and J by 6 bases, with 15 bases left in between. The V gene's germline CDR1 is SGDLS and CDR2 YYNGEE. This CDR3 is built from 15 residues. The CDR3 nucleotides are TGTGCCAGCAGCGTAGAGATGAATGGGGGAGCTGAAGCTTTCTTT. It codes for CASSVEMNGGAEAFF.

The chain employs TRBV19 and TRBJ2-1; 8 nucleotides align to TRBD2. The CDR3 has 16 residues. Germline V lookup: CDR1 LNHDA, CDR2 SQIVND (reference sequence). V shed 2 bases, J shed 3 bases, and the junction held 6 bases outside the gene matches. CDR3 residues: CASSISAGAFYNEQFF. The CDR3 bases are TGTGCCAGTAGTATATCAGCGGGGGCTTTCTACAATGAGCAGTTCTTC.

This chain connects TRBV9 to TRBJ1-2; TRBD1 agrees at 7 bases. Trimming at V came to 0 bases and at J to 4 bases, leaving 6 bases not matched to a gene. The CDR3 runs to 15 residues. CDR1 is SGDLS, CDR2 YYNGEE, per germline. CDR3 in amino acids: CASSVAEGAGYGYTF. In nucleotides, the CDR3 is TGTGCCAGCAGCGTAGCTGAGGGGGCGGGCTATGGCTACACCTTC.

This rearrangement joins TRBV9 to TRBJ2-5; the match to TRBD1 covers 7 bases. Germline V gives CDR1 SGDLS, CDR2 YYNGEE. Losses at the gene ends were 4 bases for V and 5 bases for J; bases not matched to a gene: 14. The CDR3 loop spans 16 amino acids. In nucleotides, the CDR3 is TGTGCCAGCAGCCCCCGACAGGGAATGGGAGTCGAGACCCAGTACTTC. Its translation is CASSPRQGMGVETQYF.

This chain connects TRBV12-1 to TRBJ2-3; TRBD2, the D gene given by the table, was not confirmed from the DNA. TRBV12-1 is a documented pseudogene. The CDR3 contains 15 residues. CDR3 nucleotide sequence: TGTGCCAGCAGTAGAGGCGGGGACCTCACAGATACGCAGTATTTT. This codes for CASSRGGDLTDTQYF.

This chain links TRBV27 with TRBJ1-2; TRBD1 agrees at 9 bases. The V and J ends lost 7 bases and 8 bases, in that order; junction bases with no gene match: 8. The V gene's germline CDR1 is MNHEY and CDR2 SMNVEV (reference sequence). This CDR3 has 13 residues. The CDR3: CASTTGQGYGYTF. The CDR3 nucleotides are TGTGCCAGCACCACAGGACAGGGGTACGGCTACACCTTC.

The genes are TRBV28 and TRBJ1-1; D gene unclear. The CDR3 length is 13 residues. CDR1 is MDHEN and CDR2 is SYDVKM in the germline V gene. V lost 5 bases to trimming and J lost 12 bases, with 19 bases between them. The CDR3 bases are TGTGCCAGCAGTCCCGCGGACGGACTATGGACTTTCTTT. It encodes CASSPADGLWTFF.

The chain uses TRBV28 and TRBJ2-7; D not resolved. Looked up from germline, CDR1 is MDHEN and CDR2 is SYDVKM. This CDR3 has 14 residues. V was pared by 3 bases and J by 4 bases, with 13 bases between. The DNA of the CDR3 is TGTGCCAGCAGTTTTGAGATAAAGGGTTACGAGCAGTACTTC. Amino acids: CASSFEIKGYEQYF.

This clone was seen only once. This chain links TRBV19 with TRBJ1-2; D uncertain. CDR1 and CDR2 (germline): LNHDA, SQIVND (reference sequence). The CDR3 is 12 amino acids. The germline V and J ends were trimmed by 3 bases and 5 bases, with 7 bases remaining between them. CDR3 loop: CASSMRGYGYTF. The CDR3 nucleotides are TGTGCCAGTAGTATGAGAGGTTATGGCTACACCTTC.

This sequence joins TRBV6-1 and TRBJ2-3; tentatively, D is TRBD1 or TRBD2 (5 bases each). CDR3 length equals 14 residues. The V gene's germline CDR1 is MNHNS and CDR2 SASEGT. Trimming stripped 9 bases from V and 4 bases from J, with 17 bases between. CDR3: CASHGTVRADTQYF. For the CDR3, the DNA is TGTGCCAGTCACGGGACCGTTCGGGCAGATACGCAGTATTTT.

The V call is TRBV30, the J call TRBJ1-2, with TRBD1 matching 7 bases. V was pared by 2 bases and J by 6 bases, with 3 bases of the junction left unmatched. CDR1 is GTSNPN, CDR2 SVGIG, per germline (reference sequence). The CDR3 contains 12 residues. Written as DNA, the CDR3 is TGTGCCTGGAGTTGGGACAGCAATGGCTACACCTTC. Residues: CAWSWDSNGYTF.

The V gene is TRBV28, the J gene TRBJ1-1; no clear D. Deletions cut 5 bases from V and 4 bases from J, with 5 bases between. Per germline, CDR1 MDHEN and CDR2 SYDVKM. The CDR3 loop spans 11 amino acids. The DNA for the CDR3 is TGTGCCAGCAGTCAGTTCACTGAAGCTTTCTTT. It codes for CASSQFTEAFF.

V and J are TRBV23-1 and TRBJ2-7; possible D gene TRBD1, 6 bases. TRBV23-1 is given ORF status, its function remaining uncertain. This CDR3 is built from 19 residues. V lost 0 bases to trimming and J lost 2 bases, with 23 bases between them. In DNA, the CDR3 is TGCGCCAGCAGTCAATCGAAGATGAACGGACAGCCCTTAACCTACGAGCAGTACTTC. Protein product: CASSQSKMNGQPLTYEQYF.

This clone occurred once. The chain links TRBV4-2 to TRBJ1-1, with D hard to call. Trimming stripped 0 bases from V and 7 bases from J, with 12 bases between. This CDR3 is built from 14 residues. Per the germline V gene, CDR1 is LGHNA and CDR2 is YNFKEQ. The CDR3 spells CASSQDLGEGEAFF. Written as DNA, the CDR3 is TGTGCCAGCAGCCAAGATTTGGGAGAAGGTGAAGCTTTCTTT.

The rearrangement uses TRBV15 and TRBJ1-6; D unclear. CDR3 size: 15 residues. V lost 3 bases to trimming and J lost 7 bases, with 13 bases between them. Germline V gene sequence: CDR1 LNHNV, CDR2 YYDKDF (reference sequence). This CDR3 is CATSRPPAENSPLHF. CDR3 nucleotide sequence: TGTGCCACCAGCAGGCCCCCTGCGGAGAATTCACCCCTCCACTTT.

The V and J genes are TRBV10-3 and TRBJ2-2, with 14 positions matching TRBD2. Germline trimming cut 4 bases from V and 6 bases from J; bases unmatched to any gene: 4. CDR1 ENHRY and CDR2 SYGVKD come from the germline V gene. The CDR3 covers 16 residues. CDR3 sequence (DNA): TGTGCCATCAGTGGGGGGACTAGCGGGAGCCCCGGGGAGCTGTTTTTT. Its translation is CAISGGTSGSPGELFF.